This T cell receptor beta chain was found in a study of a mutant IDH1 vaccine in newly diagnosed glioma. The study's findings and limits: Top-clonotype changes in peripheral T cells seemed unrelated to pseudoprogression.

As for time point: week 23, last vaccination. All doses held 300 ug of mutant IDH1 20-mer peptide, with topical imiquimod. Clones were sequenced by immunoSEQ multiplex PCR, and TCRdb holds only the in-frame ones, with some missing. The sample shows approximately 82,000 clones, roughly 85% of them seen only once. Points on this clone: The antigen is undetermined.

Trimming left V 5 bases short and J 6 bases short, with 15 bases between. Germline lookup yields CDR1 SGHTA and CDR2 FQGNSA. The CDR3 is 14 residues long. The chain carries TRBV7-2 and TRBJ2-3, with D tentatively TRBD1 (6 bases). The source of this sequence is a man aged 30 to 45 with glioma. Some clones in this sample may be carry-over from other donors' samples. Specimen: PBMCs, collected from a glioma patient whose treatment included an IDH1 peptide vaccine. The CDR3: CASSRVAGDDTQYF. For the CDR3, the DNA is TGTGCCAGCAGCCGCGTGGCAGGGGACGATACGCAGTATTTT.